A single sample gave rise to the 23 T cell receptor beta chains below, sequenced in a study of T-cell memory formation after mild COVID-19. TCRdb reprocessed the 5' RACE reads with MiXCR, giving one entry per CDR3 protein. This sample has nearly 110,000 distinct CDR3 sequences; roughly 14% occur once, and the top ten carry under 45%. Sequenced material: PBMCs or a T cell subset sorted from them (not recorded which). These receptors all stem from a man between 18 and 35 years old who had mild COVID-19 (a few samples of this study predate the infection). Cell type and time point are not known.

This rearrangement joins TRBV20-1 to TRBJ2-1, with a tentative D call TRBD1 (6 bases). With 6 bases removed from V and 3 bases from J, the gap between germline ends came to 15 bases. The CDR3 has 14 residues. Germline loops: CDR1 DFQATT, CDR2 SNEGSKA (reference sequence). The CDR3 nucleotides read TGCAGTGCCTCGGATACAGGGTTCTACAATGAGCAGTTCTTC. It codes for CSASDTGFYNEQFF.

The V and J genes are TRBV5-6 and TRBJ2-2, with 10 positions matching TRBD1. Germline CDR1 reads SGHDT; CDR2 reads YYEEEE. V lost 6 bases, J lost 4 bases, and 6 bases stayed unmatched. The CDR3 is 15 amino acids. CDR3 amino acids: CASTTGTGVTGELFF. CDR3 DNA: TGTGCCAGCACCACCGGGACAGGGGTCACCGGGGAGCTGTTTTTT.

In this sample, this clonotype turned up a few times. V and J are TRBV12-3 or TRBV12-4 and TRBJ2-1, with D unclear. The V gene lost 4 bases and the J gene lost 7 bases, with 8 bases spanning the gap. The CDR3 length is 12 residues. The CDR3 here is CASSSEGNEQFF. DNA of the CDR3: TGTGCCAGCAGTTCTGAAGGGAATGAGCAGTTCTTC.

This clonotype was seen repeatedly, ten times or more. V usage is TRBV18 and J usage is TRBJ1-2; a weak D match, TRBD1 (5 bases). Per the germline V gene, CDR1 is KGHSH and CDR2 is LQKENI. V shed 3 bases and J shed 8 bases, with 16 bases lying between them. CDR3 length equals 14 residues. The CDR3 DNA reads TGTGCCAGCTCACCCAACGGTGGGGCTGGCGGCTACACCTTC. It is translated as CASSPNGGAGGYTF.

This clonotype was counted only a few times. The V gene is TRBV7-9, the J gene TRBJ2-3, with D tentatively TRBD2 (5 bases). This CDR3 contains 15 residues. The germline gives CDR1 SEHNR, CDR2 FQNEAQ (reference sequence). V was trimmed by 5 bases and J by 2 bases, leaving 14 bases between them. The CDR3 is CASSHVEGLTDTQYF. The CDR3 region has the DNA TGTGCCAGCAGCCATGTCGAGGGCCTCACAGATACGCAGTATTTT.

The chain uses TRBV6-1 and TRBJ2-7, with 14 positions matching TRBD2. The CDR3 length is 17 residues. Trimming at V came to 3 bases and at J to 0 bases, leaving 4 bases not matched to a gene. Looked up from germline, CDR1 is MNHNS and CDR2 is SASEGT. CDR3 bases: TGTGCCAGCAGTGATGGGACTAGCGGGGGTTTCTCCTACGAGCAGTACTTC. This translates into CASSDGTSGGFSYEQYF.

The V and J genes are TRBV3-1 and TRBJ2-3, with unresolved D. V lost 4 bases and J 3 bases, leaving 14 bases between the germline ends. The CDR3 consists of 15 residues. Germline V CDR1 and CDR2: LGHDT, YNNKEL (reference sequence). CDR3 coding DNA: TGTGCCAGCAGCCCGGACGTGGTCGTTACAGATACGCAGTATTTT. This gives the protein CASSPDVVVTDTQYF.

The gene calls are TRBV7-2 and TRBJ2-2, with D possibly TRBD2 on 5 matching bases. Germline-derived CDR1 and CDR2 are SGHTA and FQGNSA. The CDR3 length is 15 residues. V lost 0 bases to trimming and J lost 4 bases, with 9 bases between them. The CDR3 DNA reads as TGTGCCAGCAGCTTAGCCGAGGGCGGCACCGGGGAGCTGTTTTTT. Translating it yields CASSLAEGGTGELFF.

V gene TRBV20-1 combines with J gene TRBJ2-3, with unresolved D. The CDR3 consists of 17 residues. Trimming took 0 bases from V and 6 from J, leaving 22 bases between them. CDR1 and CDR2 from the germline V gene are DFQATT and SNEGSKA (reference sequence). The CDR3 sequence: CSARDIGLPGVPDTQYF. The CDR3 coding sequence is TGCAGTGCTAGAGATATCGGGCTGCCCGGAGTTCCGGATACGCAGTATTTT.

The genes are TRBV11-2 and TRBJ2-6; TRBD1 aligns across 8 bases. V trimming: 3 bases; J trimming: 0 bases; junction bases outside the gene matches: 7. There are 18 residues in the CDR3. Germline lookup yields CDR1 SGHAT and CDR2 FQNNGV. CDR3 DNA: TGTGCCAGCAGCTTTCGACCAGGGGGCCACTCTGGGGCCAACGTCCTGACTTTC. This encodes CASSFRPGGHSGANVLTF.

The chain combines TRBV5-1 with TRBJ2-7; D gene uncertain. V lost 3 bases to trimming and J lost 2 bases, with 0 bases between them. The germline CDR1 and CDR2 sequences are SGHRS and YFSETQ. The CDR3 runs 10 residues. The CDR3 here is CASSSYEQYV. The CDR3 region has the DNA TGCGCCAGCAGCTCCTACGAGCAGTACGTC.

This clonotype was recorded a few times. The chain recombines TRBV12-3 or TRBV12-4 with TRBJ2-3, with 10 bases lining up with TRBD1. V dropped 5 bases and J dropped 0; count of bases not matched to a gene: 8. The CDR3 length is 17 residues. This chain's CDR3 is CASSQPRDRGSTDTQYF. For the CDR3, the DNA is TGTGCCAGCAGTCAACCAAGGGACAGGGGAAGCACAGATACGCAGTATTTT.

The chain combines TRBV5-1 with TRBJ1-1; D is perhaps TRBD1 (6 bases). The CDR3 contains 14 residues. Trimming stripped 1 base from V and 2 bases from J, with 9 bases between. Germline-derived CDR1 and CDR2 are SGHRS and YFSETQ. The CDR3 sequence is CASSLHRVNTEAFF. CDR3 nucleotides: TGCGCCAGCAGCTTGCACAGGGTCAACACTGAAGCTTTCTTT.

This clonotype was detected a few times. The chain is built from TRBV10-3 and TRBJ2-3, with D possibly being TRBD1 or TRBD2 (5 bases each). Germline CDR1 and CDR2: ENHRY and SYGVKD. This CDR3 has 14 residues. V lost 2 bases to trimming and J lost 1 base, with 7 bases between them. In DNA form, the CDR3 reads TGTGCCATCAGTGAGGTGGGGGGCACAGATACGCAGTATTTT. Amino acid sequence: CAISEVGGTDTQYF.

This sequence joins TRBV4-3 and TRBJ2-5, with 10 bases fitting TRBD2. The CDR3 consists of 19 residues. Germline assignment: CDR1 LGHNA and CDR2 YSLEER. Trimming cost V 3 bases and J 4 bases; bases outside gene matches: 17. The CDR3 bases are TGCGCCAGCAGCCAGGACTGGGCTAGCGGGGGCCGTGGGGTAGAGACCCAGTACTTC. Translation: CASSQDWASGGRGVETQYF.

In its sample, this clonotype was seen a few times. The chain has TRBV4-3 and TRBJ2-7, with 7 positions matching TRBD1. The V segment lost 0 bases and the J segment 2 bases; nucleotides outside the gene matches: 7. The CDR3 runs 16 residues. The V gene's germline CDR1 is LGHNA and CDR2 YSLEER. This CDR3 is CASSQDILQGTYEQYF. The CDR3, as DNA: TGCGCCAGCAGCCAAGATATATTACAGGGGACCTACGAGCAGTACTTC.

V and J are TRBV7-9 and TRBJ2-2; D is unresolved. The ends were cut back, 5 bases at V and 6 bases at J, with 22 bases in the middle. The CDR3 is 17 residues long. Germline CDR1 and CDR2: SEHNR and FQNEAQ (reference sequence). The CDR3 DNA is TGTGCCAGCAGCCTCCTTTTCAATATCGGGTACTCCGGGGAGCTGTTTTTT. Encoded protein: CASSLLFNIGYSGELFF.

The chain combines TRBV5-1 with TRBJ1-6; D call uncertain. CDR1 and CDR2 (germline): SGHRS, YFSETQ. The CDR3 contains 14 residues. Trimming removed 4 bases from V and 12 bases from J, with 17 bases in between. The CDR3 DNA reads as TGCGCCAGCAGCATCGAGGGTGGCTTGGGACCCCTCCACTTT. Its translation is CASSIEGGLGPLHF.

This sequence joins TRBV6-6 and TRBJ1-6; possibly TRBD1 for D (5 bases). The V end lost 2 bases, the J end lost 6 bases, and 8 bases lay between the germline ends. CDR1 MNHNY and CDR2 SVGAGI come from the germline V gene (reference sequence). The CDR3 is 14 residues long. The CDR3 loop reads CASSYRGGNSPLHF. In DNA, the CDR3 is TGTGCCAGCAGTTACCGGGGGGGTAATTCACCCCTCCACTTT.

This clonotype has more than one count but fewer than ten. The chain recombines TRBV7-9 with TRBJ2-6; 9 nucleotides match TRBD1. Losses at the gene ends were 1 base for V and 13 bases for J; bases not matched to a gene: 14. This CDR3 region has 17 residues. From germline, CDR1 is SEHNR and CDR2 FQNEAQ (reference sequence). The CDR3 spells CASSLGMGTGINEVLTF. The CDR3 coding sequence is TGTGCCAGCAGCTTAGGAATGGGGACAGGGATAAATGAGGTCCTGACTTTC.

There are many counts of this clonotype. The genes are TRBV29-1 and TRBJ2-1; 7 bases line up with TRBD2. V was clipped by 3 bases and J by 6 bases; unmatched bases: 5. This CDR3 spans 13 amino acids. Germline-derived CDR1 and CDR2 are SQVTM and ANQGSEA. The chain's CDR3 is CSVDLAGGNEQFF. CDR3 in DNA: TGCAGCGTTGATTTAGCGGGCGGCAATGAGCAGTTCTTC.

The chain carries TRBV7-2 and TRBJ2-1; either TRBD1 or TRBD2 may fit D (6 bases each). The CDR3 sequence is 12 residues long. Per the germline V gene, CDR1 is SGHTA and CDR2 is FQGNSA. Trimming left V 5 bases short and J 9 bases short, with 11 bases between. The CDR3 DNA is TGTGCCAGCAGCCTAGGGGGGCGTGAGCAGTTCTTC. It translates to CASSLGGREQFF.

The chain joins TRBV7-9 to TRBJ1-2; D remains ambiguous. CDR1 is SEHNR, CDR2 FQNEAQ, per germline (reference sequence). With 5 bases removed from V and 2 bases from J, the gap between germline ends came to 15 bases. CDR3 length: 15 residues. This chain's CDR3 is CASSPDNFGNYGYTF. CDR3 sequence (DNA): TGTGCCAGCAGCCCTGACAATTTTGGGAACTATGGCTACACCTTC.